A single sample gave rise to the 32 T cell receptor beta chains below, sequenced in a study of blood T cell repertoires in COVID-19. Assay used: immunoSEQ multiplex PCR; TCRdb lists only in-frame clones, some missing. The sample consists of 130,000 or so clones, approximately 87% of them appearing once. The sequencing input was peripheral blood. The receptor source for this set is a man in his 60s with acute or convalescent COVID-19.

The chain uses TRBV27 and TRBJ2-7; 12 nucleotides align to TRBD2. From germline, CDR1 is MNHEY and CDR2 SMNVEV (reference sequence). This CDR3 is built from 18 residues. J gave up 2 bases and V 0 bases, and 8 bases lay outside the gene matches. CDR3 DNA: TGTGCCAGCAGTTTATCCTTGACTAGCGGGAGAGTCCCCTACGAGCAGTACTTC. Its translation is CASSLSLTSGRVPYEQYF.

The chain is built from TRBV7-2 and TRBJ2-7, with D unresolved. The CDR3 sequence is 13 residues long. Germline assignment: CDR1 SGHTA and CDR2 FQGNSA. V was shortened by 1 base and J by 3 bases, with 7 bases between the two germline ends. CDR3 loop: CASSLGAGYEQYF. The CDR3, as DNA: TGTGCCAGCAGCTTAGGGGCAGGCTACGAGCAGTACTTC.

This clone came up once. This chain uses TRBV7-3 with TRBJ2-5; 10 bases agree with TRBD2. The CDR3 sequence is 16 residues long. The V and J ends lost 2 bases and 1 base, in that order; junction bases with no gene match: 4. Per germline, CDR1 SGHTA and CDR2 FQGTGA. CDR3 loop: CASSLASGSGQETQYF. The CDR3 DNA reads TGTGCCAGCAGCTTAGCTAGCGGGAGTGGCCAAGAGACCCAGTACTTC. The full variable domain, in which reference TRBV7-3 and TRBJ2-5 provide the parts outside the CDR3, is GAGVSQTPSNKVTEKGKYVELRCDPISGHTALYWYRQSLGQGPEFLIYFQGTGAADDSGLPNDRFFAVRPEGSVSTLKIQRTERGDSAVYLCASSLASGSGQETQYFGPGTRLLVL.

The J gene is TRBJ2-5, the V gene TRBV18, with 11 positions matching TRBD2. Germline V CDR1 and CDR2: KGHSH, LQKENI. V gave up 3 bases and J gave up 5 bases; unmatched junction bases: 8. The CDR3 is 16 amino acids. The CDR3, as DNA: TGTGCCAGCTCACCCGGACTAGCGGGCTCCGGGGAGACCCAGTACTTC. This gives the protein CASSPGLAGSGETQYF.

This chain connects TRBV19 to TRBJ2-2; D might be TRBD2 (6 bases). From germline, CDR1 is LNHDA and CDR2 SQIVND (reference sequence). Trimming removed 3 bases from V and 5 bases from J, with 16 bases in between. CDR3 length: 16 residues. CDR3 amino acids: CASSIGGTRMTGELFF. The DNA for the CDR3 is TGTGCCAGTAGTATTGGCGGGACCCGTATGACCGGGGAGCTGTTTTTT.

This chain links TRBV7-9 with TRBJ2-7; D not certain. Per the germline V gene, CDR1 is SEHNR and CDR2 is FQNEAQ (reference sequence). V lost 1 base, J lost 5 bases, and 6 bases lay in between. The CDR3 runs to 12 residues. The CDR3 DNA reads as TGTGCCAGCAGCTTAGGCCAGGACGAGCAGTACTTC. It specifies CASSLGQDEQYF.

The chain employs TRBV3-1 (or the pseudogene TRBV3-2) and TRBJ1-1, with TRBD1 identical over 11 bases. V lost 3 bases, J lost 10 bases, and 7 bases stayed unmatched. CDR1 and CDR2 from the germline V gene are LGHDT and YNNKEL (reference sequence). This CDR3 has 14 amino acids. The DNA for the CDR3 is TGTGCCAGCAGCCACAGGACAGGGGGCGGACTAGCTTTCTTT. Protein: CASSHRTGGGLAFF.

This sequence joins TRBV27 and TRBJ2-1; TRBD2 matches at 9 bases. J lost 6 bases, V lost 5 bases, and 11 bases had no gene match. CDR3 size: 16 residues. Per the germline V gene, CDR1 is MNHEY and CDR2 is SMNVEV (reference sequence). Written as DNA, the CDR3 is TGTGCCAGCAGTAAAGGCGGGGGGGCTTGGTTCAATGAGCAGTTCTTC. Its protein product is CASSKGGGAWFNEQFF.

The J gene is TRBJ1-1, the V gene TRBV7-8; D is unresolved. There are 12 residues in the CDR3. The V end was cut by 5 bases, the J end by 7 bases, with 11 bases between. The germline gives CDR1 SGHVS, CDR2 FQNEAQ. CDR3 loop: CASSITDNEAFF. The CDR3 DNA reads as TGTGCCAGCAGCATAACAGATAATGAAGCTTTCTTT. Using reference TRBV7-8 and TRBJ1-1 for the parts outside the CDR3, the full variable domain is GAGVSQSPRYKVAKRGQDVALRCDPISGHVSLFWYQQALGQGPEFLTYFQNEAQLDKSGLPSDRFFAERPEGSVSTLKIQRTQQEDSAVYLCASSITDNEAFFGQGTRLTVV.

The genes are TRBV5-1 and TRBJ2-7; tentatively, D is TRBD2 (5 bases). The CDR3 is 13 residues long. V was pared by 4 bases and J by 2 bases, with 10 bases between. From germline, CDR1 is SGHRS and CDR2 YFSETQ. The chain's CDR3 is CASSLGNTYEQYF. The CDR3 DNA reads as TGCGCCAGCAGCCTCGGGAACACCTACGAGCAGTACTTC.

By share of the sample, this clone is medium-sized. J is TRBJ2-1 and V is TRBV24-1, with D possibly being TRBD2 (6 bases). Looked up from germline, CDR1 is KGHDR and CDR2 is SFDVKD. Trimming pared 4 bases from V and 15 bases from J, leaving 21 bases between. This CDR3 region has 14 residues. The DNA of the CDR3 is TGTGCCACCAGTGACTACGGGGGTGACACAGTGCTGTTCTTC. It is translated as CATSDYGGDTVLFF.

V is TRBV19 and J is TRBJ1-2; possible D gene TRBD1, 5 bases. CDR1 LNHDA and CDR2 SQIVND come from the germline V gene (reference sequence). Between the trimmed V and J ends, which lost 6 bases and 4 bases, there was a span of 15 bases. The CDR3 has 14 amino acids. CDR3 bases: TGTGCCAGTAGCGCGCCAGGGCCACCCTATGGCTACACCTTC. Its protein product is CASSAPGPPYGYTF. The full variable domain, rest sourced from reference TRBV19 and TRBJ1-2, is DGGITQSPKYLFRKEGQNVTLSCEQNLNHDAMYWYRQDPGQGLRLIYYSQIVNDFQKGDIAEGYSVSREKKESFPLTVTSAQKNPTAFYLCASSAPGPPYGYTFGSGTRLTVV.

V and J are TRBV3-1 (or the pseudogene TRBV3-2) and TRBJ2-3; 9 nucleotides line up with TRBD2. The ends lost 3 bases at V and 4 bases at J; junction bases unmatched: 5. The CDR3 sequence is 15 residues long. Per germline, CDR1 LGHDT and CDR2 YNNKEL (reference sequence). CDR3 region: CASSQGGTSSDTQYF. DNA of the CDR3: TGTGCCAGCAGCCAGGGGGGGACTAGCTCAGATACGCAGTATTTT.

The rearrangement uses TRBV6-5 and TRBJ2-7; 9 bases match TRBD2. Germline V lookup: CDR1 MNHEY, CDR2 SVGAGI. This CDR3 spans 15 amino acids. V shed 7 bases, J shed 7 bases, and the junction held 14 bases outside the gene matches. The CDR3 coding sequence is TGTGCCAGCACCGAAAGGGGTAGCGGGAGAAGGGAGCAGTACTTC. The encoded protein is CASTERGSGRREQYF.

J is TRBJ1-1 and V is TRBV28, with unresolved D. Trimming removed 6 bases from V and 1 base from J, with 3 bases in between. Per the germline V gene, CDR1 is MDHEN and CDR2 is SYDVKM. The CDR3 loop spans 11 amino acids. CDR3 nucleotide sequence: TGTGCCAGCAGCTCGAACACTGAAGCTTTCTTT. Translated, it gives CASSSNTEAFF. Supplemented by reference TRBV28 and TRBJ1-1, the full variable domain reads DVKVTQSSRYLVKRTGEKVFLECVQDMDHENMFWYRQDPGLGLRLIYFSYDVKMKEKGDIPEGYSVSREKKERFSLILESASTNQTSMYLCASSSNTEAFFGQGTRLTVV.

The gene calls are TRBV7-6 and TRBJ2-2; no definite D call. V gave up 5 bases and J gave up 1 base, with 8 bases separating them. The CDR3 has 14 residues. Germline CDR1 is SGHVS and CDR2 is FNYEAQ. The CDR3 DNA follows: TGTGCCAGCAGCCAGACTGTGAACACCGGGGAGCTGTTTTTT. It codes for CASSQTVNTGELFF.

This chain links TRBV11-3 with TRBJ2-1; TRBD2 matches at 9 bases. The junction had 1 base not matched to a gene; V was cut back by 4 bases and J by 0 bases. Germline V lookup: CDR1 SGHNT, CDR2 YENEEA. This CDR3 comprises 15 residues. CDR3 in amino acids: CASSSTSGSYNEQFF. In DNA form, the CDR3 reads TGTGCCAGCAGCTCGACTAGCGGCTCCTACAATGAGCAGTTCTTC.

A single count supports this clone. The V call is TRBV10-1, the J call TRBJ1-6; 11 bases are a match to TRBD1. The CDR3 extends over 15 amino acids. V was clipped by 4 bases and J by 7 bases; unmatched bases: 3. Germline V gene data show CDR1 as WNHNN and CDR2 as SYGVQD (reference sequence). The CDR3 DNA reads as TGCGCCAGCAGTGCGGGACAGGGGGTCAATTCACCCCTCCACTTT. Its translation is CASSAGQGVNSPLHF.

The V and J genes are TRBV9 and TRBJ1-1, with D unclear. V lost 0 bases to trimming and J lost 4 bases, with 10 bases between them. The CDR3 has 14 amino acids. CDR1 SGDLS and CDR2 YYNGEE come from the germline V gene. CDR3 loop: CASSVGQLITEAFF. The CDR3 nucleotides are TGTGCCAGCAGCGTAGGGCAGTTAATCACTGAAGCTTTCTTT.

J is TRBJ2-1 and V is TRBV18, with a possible D match to TRBD1 (5 bases). The CDR3 totals 14 residues. CDR1 and CDR2 (germline): KGHSH, LQKENI. V lost 6 bases, J lost 6 bases, and 15 bases lay in between. The CDR3, as DNA: TGTGCCAGCTCCCCTAGGGGCTCGGGCAATGAGCAGTTCTTC. This translates into CASSPRGSGNEQFF. The whole variable domain, filled in from reference TRBV18 and TRBJ2-1, reads NAGVMQNPRHLVRRRGQEARLRCSPMKGHSHVYWYRQLPEEGLKFMVYLQKENIIDESGMPKERFSAEFPKEGPSILRIQQVVRGDSAAYFCASSPRGSGNEQFFGPGTRLTVL.

The rearrangement uses TRBV29-1 and TRBJ2-1; the D gene is possibly TRBD2 (5 bases). CDR1 and CDR2 (germline): SQVTM, ANQGSEA. The CDR3 has 14 residues. Trimming took 7 bases from V and 0 from J, leaving 13 bases between them. CDR3 nucleotides: TGCAGCGCCGGACGAGGGAGCTCCTACAATGAGCAGTTCTTC. This encodes CSAGRGSSYNEQFF.

This CDR3 reads CASSSPREAGANVLTF. CDR3 sequence (DNA): TGTGCCAGCAGTTCCCCTAGAGAGGCGGGGGCCAACGTCCTGACTTTC. The rearrangement links TRBV28 to TRBJ2-6; no definite D call. The germline V gene has CDR1 MDHEN and CDR2 SYDVKM. The CDR3 length is 16 residues. The germline V and J ends were trimmed by 4 bases and 4 bases, with 14 bases remaining between them.

The chain uses TRBV3-1 (or the pseudogene TRBV3-2) and TRBJ2-1; 11 bases are shared with TRBD2. V lost 7 bases to trimming and J lost 7 bases; unmatched junction nucleotides: 12. Germline values: CDR1 LGHDT, CDR2 YNNKEL (reference sequence). This CDR3 spans 16 amino acids. The CDR3 DNA sequence: TGTGCCAGCACCAAGTTAGCGGGAGGGCCCGTAAATGAGCAGTTCTTC. Its protein product is CASTKLAGGPVNEQFF.

The chain joins TRBV4-3 to TRBJ2-5; weak D call: TRBD2 (6 bases). Per the germline V gene, CDR1 is LGHNA and CDR2 is YSLEER. The V end was cut by 1 base, the J end by 9 bases, with 12 bases between. The CDR3 length is 13 residues. The CDR3 bases are TGCGCCAGCAGCCAAGTAGCTCGGGAGCCCCAGTACTTC. This codes for CASSQVAREPQYF.

The rearrangement uses TRBV28 and TRBJ1-5, with a tentative D call TRBD1 (5 bases). Germline V lookup: CDR1 MDHEN, CDR2 SYDVKM. The V and J ends lost 7 bases and 7 bases respectively, with 20 bases between them. The CDR3 has 15 amino acids. The DNA of the CDR3 is TGTGCCAGCACCGTTTTAAGGCAGGGAACACAGCCCCAGCATTTT. It is translated as CASTVLRQGTQPQHF.

This chain links TRBV5-1 with TRBJ2-7; perhaps TRBD2 as D (6 bases). Between the trimmed V and J ends, which lost 0 bases and 2 bases, there was a span of 9 bases. This CDR3 contains 14 residues. Germline loops: CDR1 SGHRS, CDR2 YFSETQ. CDR3 protein: CASSLASGAYEQYF. CDR3 nucleotides: TGCGCCAGCAGCTTGGCCTCGGGGGCCTACGAGCAGTACTTC.

The J gene is TRBJ2-5, the V gene TRBV6-5, with 9 bases aligning to TRBD2. The CDR3 totals 13 residues. Germline V CDR1 and CDR2: MNHEY, SVGAGI. V shed 6 bases, J shed 5 bases, and the junction held 4 bases outside the gene matches. As DNA, the CDR3 is TGTGCCAGCAGCCATAGCGGGAGCGAGACCCAGTACTTC. As protein: CASSHSGSETQYF.

This clone was recorded a few times. The chain combines TRBV7-9 with TRBJ2-1; no clear D. The CDR3 sequence is 14 residues long. Germline V CDR1 and CDR2: SEHNR, FQNEAQ (reference sequence). Trimming pared 1 base from V and 8 bases from J, leaving 12 bases between. The CDR3 nucleotides are TGTGCCAGCAGCTTAGGATCTTCCTCGGATGAGCAGTTCTTC. Protein sequence: CASSLGSSSDEQFF.

V usage is TRBV18 and J usage is TRBJ2-1, with a weak D call TRBD2 (6 bases). Germline V gives CDR1 KGHSH, CDR2 LQKENI. V lost 3 bases and J 8 bases, leaving 23 bases between the germline ends. The CDR3 length is 17 residues. CDR3 region: CASSPGLAALWGDEQFF. The CDR3 DNA reads as TGTGCCAGCTCACCTGGTTTAGCGGCCCTATGGGGCGATGAGCAGTTCTTC.

The chain links TRBV24-1 to TRBJ2-1; 12 nucleotides agree with TRBD2. The CDR3 is made up of 16 amino acids. V dropped 1 base and J dropped 8; count of bases not matched to a gene: 5. Germline CDR1 KGHDR, CDR2 SFDVKD. This CDR3 reads CATSDFTSGRFDEQFF. Here the CDR3 DNA reads TGTGCCACCAGTGATTTCACTAGCGGGAGGTTTGATGAGCAGTTCTTC.

The chain links TRBV3-1 (or the pseudogene TRBV3-2) to TRBJ2-3, with 8 bases identical to TRBD2. Germline loops: CDR1 LGHDT, CDR2 YNNKEL (reference sequence). Trimming removed 1 base from V and 1 base from J; junction bases left unmatched: 7. CDR3 size: 17 residues. The CDR3 DNA follows: TGTGCCAGCAGCCAAGGGGGTAGCGGGAAACGCACAGATACGCAGTATTTT. It is translated as CASSQGGSGKRTDTQYF.

The chain is built from TRBV6-5 and TRBJ2-2; TRBD1 might be the D (6 bases). The CDR3 sequence is 13 residues long. Between the trimmed V and J ends, which lost 5 bases and 5 bases, there was a span of 9 bases. Germline CDR1 reads MNHEY; CDR2 reads SVGAGI. The CDR3 is CASSLTGTGELFF. DNA for the CDR3: TGTGCCAGCAGTCTTACAGGGACCGGGGAGCTGTTTTTT.